The clone carrying this T cell receptor (beta chain) was counted ten times or more. The data were obtained in a study of blood T cells in healthy people across ages. Primers used in a second PCR of about 7 to 12 cycles were a sample-barcoded 5' primer and a J-beta primer mix. In TCRdb, the 5' RACE reads were re-called with MiXCR into one record per CDR3 protein. The sample has approximately 770,000 distinct CDR3 sequences; roughly 64% are singletons. Input material: blood. This sequence was found in a man in his thirties or forties in good health.

The CDR3 reads CASSQGQALTDTQYF. The CDR3 region has the DNA TGTGCCAGCAGCCAAGGACAGGCACTCACAGATACGCAGTATTTT. The chain employs TRBV11-1 and TRBJ2-3; 7 nucleotides match TRBD1. This CDR3 contains 15 residues. Germline loops: CDR1 SGHAT, CDR2 FQDESV (reference sequence). The trim removed 5 bases at V and 2 bases at J, leaving 7 bases unmatched.